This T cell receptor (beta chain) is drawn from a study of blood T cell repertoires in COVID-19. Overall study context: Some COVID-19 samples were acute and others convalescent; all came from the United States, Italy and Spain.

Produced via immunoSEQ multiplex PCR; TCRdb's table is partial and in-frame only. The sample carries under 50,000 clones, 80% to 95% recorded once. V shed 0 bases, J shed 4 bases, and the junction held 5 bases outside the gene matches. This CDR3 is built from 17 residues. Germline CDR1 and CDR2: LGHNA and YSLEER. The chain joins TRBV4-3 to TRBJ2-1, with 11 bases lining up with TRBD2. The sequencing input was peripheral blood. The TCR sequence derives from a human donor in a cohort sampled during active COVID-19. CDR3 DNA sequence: TGCGCCAGCAGCCAAGACGTAACTAGCGGGAGATACAATGAGCAGTTCTTC. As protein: CASSQDVTSGRYNEQFF.